The following is a T cell receptor (beta chain) sequence with its context. Its target is not known. This beta chain came through as a stray read in a library set up for alpha chains, and its size says little. This entry comes from a study of spatial heterogeneity in lung cancer. CDR1 and CDR2 from the germline V gene are MDHEN and SYDVKM. With 6 bases clipped from V and 6 bases from J, the junction kept 4 bases outside the gene matches. The CDR3 totals 13 residues. The time point denotes: sample taken at primary tumor resection. Sequencing covered unsorted whole RNA taken from tumor, nontumor lung or frozen PBMC. Each molecule of TCR cDNA was tagged with one unique molecular identifier. TCRdb re-called the 5' RACE reads with MiXCR, one entry per CDR3 protein. Among 6,000 to 7,500 distinct CDR3 sequences listed, 5.5% to 7.5% were seen once. Study-wide points: Ubiquitous expanded tumor TCRs appeared in blood more at resection than follow-up.

The chain couples TRBV28 to TRBJ2-3; 9 bases are shared with TRBD1. The source was PBMCs, collected at surgery. The clonotype comes from a male donor with early-stage non-small cell lung cancer. The CDR3 reads CASRRTGADTQYF. The DNA for the CDR3 is TGTGCCAGCAGACGGACAGGGGCCGATACGCAGTATTTT.